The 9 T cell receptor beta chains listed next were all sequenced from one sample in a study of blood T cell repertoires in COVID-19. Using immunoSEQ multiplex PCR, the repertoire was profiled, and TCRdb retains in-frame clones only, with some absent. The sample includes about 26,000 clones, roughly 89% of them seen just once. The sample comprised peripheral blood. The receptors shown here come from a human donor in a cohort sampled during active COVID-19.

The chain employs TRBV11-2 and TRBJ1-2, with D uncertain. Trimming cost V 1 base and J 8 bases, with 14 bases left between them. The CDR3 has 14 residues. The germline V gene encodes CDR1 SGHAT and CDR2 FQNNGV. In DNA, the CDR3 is TGTGCCAGCAGCTTAGGCCCGGGATCGGACGGCTACACCTTC. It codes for CASSLGPGSDGYTF.

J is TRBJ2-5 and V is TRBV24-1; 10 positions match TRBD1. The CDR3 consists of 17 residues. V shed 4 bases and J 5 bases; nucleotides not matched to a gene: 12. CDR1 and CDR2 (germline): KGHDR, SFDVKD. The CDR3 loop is CATSDATPGQGIETQYF. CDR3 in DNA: TGTGCCACCAGTGACGCAACTCCGGGACAGGGGATCGAGACCCAGTACTTC.

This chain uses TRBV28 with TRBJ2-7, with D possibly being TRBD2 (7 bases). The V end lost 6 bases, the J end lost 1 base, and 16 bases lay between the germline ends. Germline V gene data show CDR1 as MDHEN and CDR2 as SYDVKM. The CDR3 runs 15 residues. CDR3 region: CASSPSRGGSYEQYF. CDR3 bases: TGTGCCAGCAGCCCATCGAGGGGGGGTTCCTACGAGCAGTACTTC.

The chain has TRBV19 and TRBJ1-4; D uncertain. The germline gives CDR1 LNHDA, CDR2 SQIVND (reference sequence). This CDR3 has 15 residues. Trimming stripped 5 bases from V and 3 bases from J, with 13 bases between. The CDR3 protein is CASSPIFQSNEKLFF. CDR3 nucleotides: TGTGCCAGTAGTCCCATTTTCCAGTCTAATGAAAAACTGTTTTTT.

The CDR3 sequence: CASSGPGLAGSYNEQFF. CDR3 DNA sequence: TGTGCCAGCAGTGGACCGGGACTAGCGGGATCCTACAATGAGCAGTTCTTC. V usage is TRBV6-1 and J usage is TRBJ2-1, with 13 bases lining up with TRBD2. Germline CDR1 is MNHNS and CDR2 is SASEGT. This CDR3 spans 17 amino acids. The ends lost 4 bases at V and 1 base at J; junction bases unmatched: 4.

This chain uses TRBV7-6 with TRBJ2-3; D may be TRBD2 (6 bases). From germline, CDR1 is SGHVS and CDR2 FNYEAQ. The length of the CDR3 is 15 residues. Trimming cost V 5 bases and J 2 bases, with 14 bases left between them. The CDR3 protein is CASSQGLGNTDTQYF. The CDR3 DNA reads TGTGCCAGCAGCCAGGGACTGGGTAACACAGATACGCAGTATTTT. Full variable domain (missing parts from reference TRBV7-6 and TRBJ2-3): GAGVSQSPRYKVTKRGQDVALRCDPISGHVSLYWYRQALGQGPEFLTYFNYEAQQDKSGLPNDRFSAERPEGSISTLTIQRTEQRDSAMYRCASSQGLGNTDTQYFGPGTRLTVL.

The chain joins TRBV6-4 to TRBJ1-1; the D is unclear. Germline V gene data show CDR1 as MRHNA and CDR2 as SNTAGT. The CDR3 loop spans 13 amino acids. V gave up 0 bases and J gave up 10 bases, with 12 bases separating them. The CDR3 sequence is CASSDSAGGRAFF. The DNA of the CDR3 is TGTGCCAGCAGTGACTCGGCAGGAGGGCGAGCTTTCTTT.

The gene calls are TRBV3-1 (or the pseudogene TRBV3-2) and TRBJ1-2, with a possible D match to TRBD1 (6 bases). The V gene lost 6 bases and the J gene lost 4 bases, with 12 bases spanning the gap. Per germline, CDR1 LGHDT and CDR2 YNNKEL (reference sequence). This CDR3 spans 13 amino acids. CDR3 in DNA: TGTGCCAGCAGTCTCCAGGGGCCCTATGGCTACACCTTC. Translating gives CASSLQGPYGYTF.

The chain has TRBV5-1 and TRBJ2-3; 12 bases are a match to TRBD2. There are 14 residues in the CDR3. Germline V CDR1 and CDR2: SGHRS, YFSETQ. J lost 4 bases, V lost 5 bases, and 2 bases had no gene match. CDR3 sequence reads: CASSGLAGSDTQYF. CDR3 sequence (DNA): TGCGCCAGCAGTGGACTAGCGGGGTCAGATACGCAGTATTTT.